The sequence of this TCR beta chain was determined in a study of blood T cell repertoires in COVID-19. On the study more broadly: Spain, Italy and the United States supplied samples that represented acute and convalescent COVID-19. The analysed material was cDNA or gDNA that came from T cells, B-cell-depleted T cells, or PBMCs.

CDR3 length equals 11 residues. Per germline, CDR1 LGHDT and CDR2 YNNKEL (reference sequence). Comment on this clone: The junction does not match germline at one end; this may be a read error.

Per the study methods: How many nucleated cells were present was estimated from reference gene primer amplification. Libraries were prepared by immunoSEQ multiplex PCR; TCRdb keeps only in-frame clonotypes and omits some of them. That table supplies the V and J calls and clone size; D and trimming were determined from the DNA. This sample has about 160,000 clones, with roughly 79% found just once. This clonotype originated in a woman of 80 years or more with acute or convalescent COVID-19. This chain links TRBV3-1 (or the pseudogene TRBV3-2) with TRBJ2-2; D gene unclear. Sequenced input: peripheral blood. CDR3 residues: CASSQDIWQVF. CDR3 DNA sequence: TGTGCCAGCAGCCAAGATATATGGCAGGTTTTT.